This is a list of T cell receptor beta chains from one sample in a study of T cells in Graves' hyperthyroidism and ophthalmopathy. TCRdb redid the calling of the multiplex PCR reads with MiXCR, one entry per CDR3 protein. The profile shows 500,000 to 800,000 distinct CDR3 sequences, about 45% of them singletons. Sequencing was performed on peripheral blood or thyroid tissue (not recorded which). Every receptor here comes from an adult man with Graves' disease, either hyperthyroidism or ophthalmopathy (not recorded which). Both conserved end residues are part of each CDR3. D genes are given only for firm matches. Clone size is shown for a subset of rows, as once, few, many or a class of expanded clone.

v_gene	j_gene	d_gene	abundance	CDR3aa	CDR3nt
TRBV9	TRBJ1-5	NA	many	CASSRSLNQPQHF	TGTGCCAGCAGCCGCAGCCTCAATCAGCCCCAGCATTTT
TRBV4-2	TRBJ2-5	TRBD2	few	CASSQAERGGEETQYF	TGTGCCAGCAGCCAAGCTGAGCGGGGGGGAGAAGAGACCCAGTACTTC
TRBV7-3	TRBJ2-5	TRBD2	NA	CASRTTAPSGGKRETQYF	TGTGCCAGCAGAACCACAGCCCCTAGCGGGGGAAAACGAGAGACCCAGTACTTC
TRBV2	TRBJ2-5	NA	NA	CASSEDREGGQETQYF	TGTGCCAGCAGTGAGGACAGGGAGGGAGGGCAAGAGACCCAGTACTTC
TRBV19	TRBJ2-7	NA	NA	CASSIKDSLSYEQYF	TGTGCCAGTAGTATAAAGGACAGCCTATCCTACGAGCAGTACTTC
TRBV25-1	TRBJ1-2	NA	NA	CASSIPQDGYTF	TGTGCCAGCAGTATCCCGCAGGATGGCTACACCTTC
TRBV10-3	TRBJ2-7	TRBD1	NA	CAIRTGAQNEQYF	TGTGCCATCAGGACAGGGGCGCAGAACGAGCAGTACTTC
TRBV10-3	TRBJ1-6	NA	NA	CAIIDPDTGFLHF	TGTGCCATCATCGACCCTGACACAGGGTTTCTCCACTTT
TRBV20-1	TRBJ2-7	NA	NA	CSARFRLDSYEQYF	TGCAGTGCCCGGTTTCGGCTAGACTCCTACGAGCAGTACTTC
TRBV2	TRBJ1-2	TRBD1	NA	CASSLGSGTAYGYTF	TGTGCCAGCAGTTTGGGGTCCGGGACAGCCTATGGCTACACCTTC
TRBV6-2/TRBV6-3	TRBJ2-5	NA	NA	CAISYSMAGETQYF	TGTGCCATCAGTTACTCGATGGCGGGAGAGACCCAGTACTTC
TRBV5-4	TRBJ2-7	TRBD1	few	CASSTFAGTGYEQYF	TGTGCCAGCAGTACTTTCGCAGGGACAGGCTACGAGCAGTACTTC
TRBV19	TRBJ2-5	TRBD1	NA	CAWSRDREETQYF	TGTGCCTGGAGTAGAGACAGGGAAGAGACCCAGTACTTC
TRBV9	TRBJ1-2	NA	many	CASSDRANGYTF	TGTGCCAGCAGCGACAGGGCCAATGGCTACACCTTC